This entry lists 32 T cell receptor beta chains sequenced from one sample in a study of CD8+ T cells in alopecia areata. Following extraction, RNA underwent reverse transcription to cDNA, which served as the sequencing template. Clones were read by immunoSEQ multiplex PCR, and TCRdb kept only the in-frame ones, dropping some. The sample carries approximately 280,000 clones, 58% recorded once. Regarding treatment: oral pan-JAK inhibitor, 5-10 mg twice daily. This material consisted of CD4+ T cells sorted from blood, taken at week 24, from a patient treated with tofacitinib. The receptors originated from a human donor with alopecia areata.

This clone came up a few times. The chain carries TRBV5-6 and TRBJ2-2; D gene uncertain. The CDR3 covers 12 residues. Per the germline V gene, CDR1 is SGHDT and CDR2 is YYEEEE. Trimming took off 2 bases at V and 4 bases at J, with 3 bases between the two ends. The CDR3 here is CASSLATGELFF. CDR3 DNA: TGTGCCAGCAGCTTAGCCACCGGGGAGCTGTTTTTT.

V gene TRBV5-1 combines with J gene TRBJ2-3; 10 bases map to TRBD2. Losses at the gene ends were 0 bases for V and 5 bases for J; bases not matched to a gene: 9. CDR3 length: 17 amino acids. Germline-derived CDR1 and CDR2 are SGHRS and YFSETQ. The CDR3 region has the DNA TGCGCCAGCAGCTTGGCCTCCAGCGGGGGGGCCCTAGATACGCAGTATTTT. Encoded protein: CASSLASSGGALDTQYF.

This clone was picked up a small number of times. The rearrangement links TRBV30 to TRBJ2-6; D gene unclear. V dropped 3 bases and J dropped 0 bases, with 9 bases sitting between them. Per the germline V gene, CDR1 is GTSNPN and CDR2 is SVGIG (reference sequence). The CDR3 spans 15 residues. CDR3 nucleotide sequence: TGTGCCTGGAGCATACACGGCTCTGGGGCCAACGTCCTGACTTTC. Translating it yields CAWSIHGSGANVLTF.

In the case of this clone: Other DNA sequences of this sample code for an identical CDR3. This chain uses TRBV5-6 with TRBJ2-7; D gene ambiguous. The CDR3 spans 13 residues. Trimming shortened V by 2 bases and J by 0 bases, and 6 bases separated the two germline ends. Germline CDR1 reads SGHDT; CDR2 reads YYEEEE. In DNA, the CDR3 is TGTGCCAGCAGCTTAGCCGGCTCCTACGAGCAGTACTTC. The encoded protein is CASSLAGSYEQYF.

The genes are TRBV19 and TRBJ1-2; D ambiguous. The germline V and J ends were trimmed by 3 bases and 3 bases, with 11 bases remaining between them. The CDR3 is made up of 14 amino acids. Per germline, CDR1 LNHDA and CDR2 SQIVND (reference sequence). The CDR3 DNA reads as TGTGCCAGTAGTATTGGCCAGCGAGACTATGGCTACACCTTC. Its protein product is CASSIGQRDYGYTF. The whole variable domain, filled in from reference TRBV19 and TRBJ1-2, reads DGGITQSPKYLFRKEGQNVTLSCEQNLNHDAMYWYRQDPGQGLRLIYYSQIVNDFQKGDIAEGYSVSREKKESFPLTVTSAQKNPTAFYLCASSIGQRDYGYTFGSGTRLTVV.

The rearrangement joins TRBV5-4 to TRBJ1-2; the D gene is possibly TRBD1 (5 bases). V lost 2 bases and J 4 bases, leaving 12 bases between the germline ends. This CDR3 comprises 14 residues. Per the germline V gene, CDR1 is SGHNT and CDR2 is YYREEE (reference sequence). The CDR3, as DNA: TGTGCCAGCAGCTTCCCGGGGGAGGGCTATGGCTACACCTTC. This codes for CASSFPGEGYGYTF.

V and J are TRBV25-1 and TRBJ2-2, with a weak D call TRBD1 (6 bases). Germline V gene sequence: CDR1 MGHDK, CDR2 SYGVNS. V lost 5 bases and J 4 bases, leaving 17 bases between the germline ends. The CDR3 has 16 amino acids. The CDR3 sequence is CASSLETGRGTGELFF. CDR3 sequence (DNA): TGTGCCAGCAGTCTGGAGACAGGACGGGGCACCGGGGAGCTGTTTTTT.

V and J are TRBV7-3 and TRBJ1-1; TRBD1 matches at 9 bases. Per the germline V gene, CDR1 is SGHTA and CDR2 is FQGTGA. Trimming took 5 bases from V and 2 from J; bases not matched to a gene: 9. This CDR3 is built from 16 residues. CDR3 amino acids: CASSRTRQGGNTEAFF. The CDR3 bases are TGTGCCAGCAGCCGAACTAGACAGGGGGGAAACACTGAAGCTTTCTTT.

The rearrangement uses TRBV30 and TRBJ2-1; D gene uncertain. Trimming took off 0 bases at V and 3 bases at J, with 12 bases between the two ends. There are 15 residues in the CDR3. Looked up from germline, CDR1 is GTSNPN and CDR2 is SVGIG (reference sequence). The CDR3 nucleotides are TGTGCCTGGAGTGTACTGGCGGAACGCTACAATGAGCAGTTCTTC. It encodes CAWSVLAERYNEQFF.

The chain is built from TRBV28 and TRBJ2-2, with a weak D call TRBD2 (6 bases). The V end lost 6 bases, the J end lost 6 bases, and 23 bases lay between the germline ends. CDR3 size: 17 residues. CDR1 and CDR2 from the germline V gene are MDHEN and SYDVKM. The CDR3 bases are TGTGCCAGCAGCTATCCTCGGGACTTCCCCTACGCCGGGGAGCTGTTTTTT. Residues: CASSYPRDFPYAGELFF. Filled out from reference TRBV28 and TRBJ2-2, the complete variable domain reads DVKVTQSSRYLVKRTGEKVFLECVQDMDHENMFWYRQDPGLGLRLIYFSYDVKMKEKGDIPEGYSVSREKKERFSLILESASTNQTSMYLCASSYPRDFPYAGELFFGEGSRLTVL.

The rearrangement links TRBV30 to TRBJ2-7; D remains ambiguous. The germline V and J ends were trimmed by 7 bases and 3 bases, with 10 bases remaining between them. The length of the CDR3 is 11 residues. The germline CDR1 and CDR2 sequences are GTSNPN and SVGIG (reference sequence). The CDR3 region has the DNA TGTGCCTTACACCAGGTCTACGAGCAGTACTTC. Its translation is CALHQVYEQYF.

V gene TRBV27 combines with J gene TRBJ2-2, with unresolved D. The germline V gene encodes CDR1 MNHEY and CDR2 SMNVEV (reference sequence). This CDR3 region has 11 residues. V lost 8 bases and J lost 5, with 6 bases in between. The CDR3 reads CASRLTGELFF. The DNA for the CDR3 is TGTGCCAGCCGACTTACCGGGGAGCTGTTTTTT.

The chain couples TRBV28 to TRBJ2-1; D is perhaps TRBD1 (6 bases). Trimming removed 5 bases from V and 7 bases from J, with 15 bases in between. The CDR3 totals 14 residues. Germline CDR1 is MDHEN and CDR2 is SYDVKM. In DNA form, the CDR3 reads TGTGCCAGCAGTCCCCTCGGCAGGGGAAATGAGCAGTTCTTC. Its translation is CASSPLGRGNEQFF.

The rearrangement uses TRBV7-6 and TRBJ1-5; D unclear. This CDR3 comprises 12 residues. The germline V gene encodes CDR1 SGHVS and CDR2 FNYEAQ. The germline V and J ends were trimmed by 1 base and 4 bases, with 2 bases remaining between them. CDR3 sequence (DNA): TGTGCCAGCAGCTTAGGAAATCAGCCCCAGCATTTT. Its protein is CASSLGNQPQHF.

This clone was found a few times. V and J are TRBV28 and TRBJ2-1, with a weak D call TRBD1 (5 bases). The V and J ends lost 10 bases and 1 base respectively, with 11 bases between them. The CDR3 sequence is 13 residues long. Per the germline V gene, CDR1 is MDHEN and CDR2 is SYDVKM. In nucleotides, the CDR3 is TGTGCCATCAGACAGAGTTCCTACAATGAGCAGTTCTTC. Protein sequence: CAIRQSSYNEQFF.

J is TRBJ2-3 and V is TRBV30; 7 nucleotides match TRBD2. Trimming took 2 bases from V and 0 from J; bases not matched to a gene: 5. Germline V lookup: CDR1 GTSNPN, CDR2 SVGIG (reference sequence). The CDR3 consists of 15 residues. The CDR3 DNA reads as TGTGCCTGGAGTAGGTGGCGGGGGAGCACAGATACGCAGTATTTT. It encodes CAWSRWRGSTDTQYF.

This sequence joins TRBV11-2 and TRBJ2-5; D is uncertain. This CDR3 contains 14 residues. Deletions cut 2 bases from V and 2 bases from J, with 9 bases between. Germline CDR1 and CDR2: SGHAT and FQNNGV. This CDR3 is CASSLSRAQETQYF. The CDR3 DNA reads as TGTGCCAGCAGCTTAAGTAGGGCTCAAGAGACCCAGTACTTC.

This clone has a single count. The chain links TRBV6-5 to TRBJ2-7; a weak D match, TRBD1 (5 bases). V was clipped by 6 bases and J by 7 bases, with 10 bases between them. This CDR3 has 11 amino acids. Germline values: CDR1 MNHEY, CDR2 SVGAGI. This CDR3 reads CASSRDEEQYF. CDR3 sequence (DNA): TGTGCCAGCAGCAGGGATGAGGAGCAGTACTTC.

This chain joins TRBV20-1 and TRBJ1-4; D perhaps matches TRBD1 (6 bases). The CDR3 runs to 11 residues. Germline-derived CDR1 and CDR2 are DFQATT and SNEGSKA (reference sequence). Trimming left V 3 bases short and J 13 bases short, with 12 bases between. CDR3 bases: TGCAGTGCTAGGTACCAGGGGACACTGTTTTTT. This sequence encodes CSARYQGTLFF.

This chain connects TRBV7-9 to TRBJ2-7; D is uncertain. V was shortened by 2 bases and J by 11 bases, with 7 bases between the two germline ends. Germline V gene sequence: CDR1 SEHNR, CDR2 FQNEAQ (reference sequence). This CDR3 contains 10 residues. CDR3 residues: CASSLSWEYF. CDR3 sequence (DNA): TGTGCCAGCAGCTTAAGCTGGGAGTACTTC.

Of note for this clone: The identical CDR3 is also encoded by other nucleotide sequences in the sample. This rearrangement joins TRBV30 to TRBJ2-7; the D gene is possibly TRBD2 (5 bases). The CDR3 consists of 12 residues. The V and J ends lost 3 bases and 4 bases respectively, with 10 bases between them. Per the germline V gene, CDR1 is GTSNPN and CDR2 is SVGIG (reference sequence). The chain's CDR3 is CAWSVRDYEQYF. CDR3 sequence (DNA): TGTGCCTGGAGCGTACGGGATTACGAGCAGTACTTC.

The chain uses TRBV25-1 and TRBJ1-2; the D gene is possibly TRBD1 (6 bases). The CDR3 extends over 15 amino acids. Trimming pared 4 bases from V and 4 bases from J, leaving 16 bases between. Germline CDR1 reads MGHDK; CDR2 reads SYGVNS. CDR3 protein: CASSAIDRPLYGYTF. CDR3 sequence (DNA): TGTGCCAGCAGTGCAATCGACAGGCCGCTCTATGGCTACACCTTC.

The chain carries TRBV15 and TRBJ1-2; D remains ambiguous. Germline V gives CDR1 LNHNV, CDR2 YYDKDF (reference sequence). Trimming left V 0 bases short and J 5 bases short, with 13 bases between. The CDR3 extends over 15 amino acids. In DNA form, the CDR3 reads TGTGCCACCAGCAGAGATCGGGCGGTAAAGTATGGCTACACCTTC. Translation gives CATSRDRAVKYGYTF.

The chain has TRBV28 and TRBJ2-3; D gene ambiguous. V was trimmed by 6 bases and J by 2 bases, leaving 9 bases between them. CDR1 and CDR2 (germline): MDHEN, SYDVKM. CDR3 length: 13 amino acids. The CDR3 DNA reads TGTGCCAGCAGCCGTCGAACCACAGATACGCAGTATTTT. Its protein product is CASSRRTTDTQYF.

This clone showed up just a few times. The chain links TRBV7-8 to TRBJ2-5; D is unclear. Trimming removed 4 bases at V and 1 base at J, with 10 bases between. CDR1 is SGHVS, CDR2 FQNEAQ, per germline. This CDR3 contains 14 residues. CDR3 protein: CASSSDRVQETQYF. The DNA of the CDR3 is TGTGCCAGCAGCTCGGACCGAGTCCAAGAGACCCAGTACTTC.

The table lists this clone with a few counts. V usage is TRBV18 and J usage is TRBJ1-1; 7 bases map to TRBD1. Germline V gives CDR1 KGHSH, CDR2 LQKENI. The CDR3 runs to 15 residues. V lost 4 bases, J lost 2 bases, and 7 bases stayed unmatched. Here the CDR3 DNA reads TGTGCCAGCTCACGGGCGACAGGGATAAACACTGAAGCTTTCTTT. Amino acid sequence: CASSRATGINTEAFF.

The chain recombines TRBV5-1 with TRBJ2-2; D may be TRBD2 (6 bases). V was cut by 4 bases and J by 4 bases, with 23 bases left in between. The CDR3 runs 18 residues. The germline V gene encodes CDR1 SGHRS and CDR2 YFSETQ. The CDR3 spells CASSGVVSGGPGTGELFF. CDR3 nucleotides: TGCGCCAGCAGCGGAGTGGTCTCAGGAGGGCCGGGCACCGGGGAGCTGTTTTTT.

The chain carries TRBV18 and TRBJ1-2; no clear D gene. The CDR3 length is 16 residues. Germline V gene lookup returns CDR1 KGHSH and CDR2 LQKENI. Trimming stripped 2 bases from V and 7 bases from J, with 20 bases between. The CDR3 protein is CASSPVERAEYGGYTF. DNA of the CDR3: TGTGCCAGCTCACCAGTGGAAAGGGCTGAGTATGGTGGCTACACCTTC.

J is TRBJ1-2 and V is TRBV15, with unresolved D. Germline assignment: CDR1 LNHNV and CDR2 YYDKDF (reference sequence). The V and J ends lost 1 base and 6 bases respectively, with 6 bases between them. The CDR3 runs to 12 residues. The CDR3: CATSRARDGYTF. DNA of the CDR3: TGTGCCACCAGCAGAGCTCGGGATGGCTACACCTTC.

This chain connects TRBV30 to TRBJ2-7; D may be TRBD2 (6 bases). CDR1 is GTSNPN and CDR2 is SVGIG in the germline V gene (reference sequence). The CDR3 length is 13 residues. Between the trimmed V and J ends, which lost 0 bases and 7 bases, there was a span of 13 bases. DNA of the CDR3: TGTGCCTGGAGTGTACGAGGAGGGTGGGAGCAGTACTTC. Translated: CAWSVRGGWEQYF.

CDR3 nucleotide sequence: TGTGCCAGTACCGGACAGCGGGGCTACACCTTC. Residues: CASTGQRGYTF. V gene TRBV19 combines with J gene TRBJ1-2; weak D call: TRBD1 (6 bases). The length of the CDR3 is 11 residues. CDR1 is LNHDA, CDR2 SQIVND, per germline (reference sequence). The V gene lost 7 bases and the J gene lost 8 bases, with 11 bases spanning the gap.

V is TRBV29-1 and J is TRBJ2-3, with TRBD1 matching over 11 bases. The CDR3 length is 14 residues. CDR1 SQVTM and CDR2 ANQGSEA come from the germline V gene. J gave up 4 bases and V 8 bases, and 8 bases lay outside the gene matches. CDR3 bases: TGCAGCCTCGGAAGGGGACAGGGGGCAGATACGCAGTATTTT. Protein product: CSLGRGQGADTQYF.